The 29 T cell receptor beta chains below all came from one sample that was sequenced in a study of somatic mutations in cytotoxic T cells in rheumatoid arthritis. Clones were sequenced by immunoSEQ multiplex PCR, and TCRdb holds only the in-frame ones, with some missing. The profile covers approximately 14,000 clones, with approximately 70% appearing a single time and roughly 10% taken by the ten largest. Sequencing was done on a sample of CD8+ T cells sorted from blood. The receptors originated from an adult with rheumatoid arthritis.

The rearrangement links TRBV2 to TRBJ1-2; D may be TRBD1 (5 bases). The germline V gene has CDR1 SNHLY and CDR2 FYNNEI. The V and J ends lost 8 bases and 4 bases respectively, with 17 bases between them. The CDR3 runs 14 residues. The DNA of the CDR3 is TGTGCCAGCGACAGCGGGGTTCGCGTCTATGGCTACACCTTC. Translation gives CASDSGVRVYGYTF.

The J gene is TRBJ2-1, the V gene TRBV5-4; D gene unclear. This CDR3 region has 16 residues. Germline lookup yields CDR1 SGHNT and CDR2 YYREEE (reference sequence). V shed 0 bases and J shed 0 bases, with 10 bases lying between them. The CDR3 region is CASSLVVGSSYNEQFF. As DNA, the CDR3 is TGTGCCAGCAGCTTGGTTGTGGGTAGCTCCTACAATGAGCAGTTCTTC.

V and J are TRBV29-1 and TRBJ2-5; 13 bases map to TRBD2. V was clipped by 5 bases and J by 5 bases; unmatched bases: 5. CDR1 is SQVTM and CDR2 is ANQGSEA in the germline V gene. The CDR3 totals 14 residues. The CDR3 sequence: CSVWTSGGLETQYF. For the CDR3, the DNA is TGCAGCGTTTGGACTAGCGGGGGTTTGGAGACCCAGTACTTC.

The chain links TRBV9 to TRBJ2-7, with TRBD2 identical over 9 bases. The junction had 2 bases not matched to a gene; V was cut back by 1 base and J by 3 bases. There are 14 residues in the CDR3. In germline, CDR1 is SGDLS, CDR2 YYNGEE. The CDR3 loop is CASSVSSGDYEQYF. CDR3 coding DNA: TGTGCCAGCAGCGTATCTAGCGGGGACTACGAGCAGTACTTC.

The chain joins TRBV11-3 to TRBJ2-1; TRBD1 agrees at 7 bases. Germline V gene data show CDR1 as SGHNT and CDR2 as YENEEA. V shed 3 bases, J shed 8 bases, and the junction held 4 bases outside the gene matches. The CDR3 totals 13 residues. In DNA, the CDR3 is TGTGCCAGCAGCTTGGGGACAGTCCATGAGCAGTTCTTC. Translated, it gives CASSLGTVHEQFF. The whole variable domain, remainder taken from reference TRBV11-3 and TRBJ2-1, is EAGVVQSPRYKIIEKKQPVAFWCNPISGHNTLYWYLQNLGQGPELLIRYENEEAVDDSQLPKDRFSAERLKGVDSTLKIQPAELGDSAVYLCASSLGTVHEQFFGPGTRLTVL.

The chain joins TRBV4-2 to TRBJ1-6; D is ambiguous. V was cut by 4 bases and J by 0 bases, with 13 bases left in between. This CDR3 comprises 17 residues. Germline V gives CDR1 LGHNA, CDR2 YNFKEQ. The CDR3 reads CASSLDREGSYNSPLHF. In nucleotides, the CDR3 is TGTGCCAGCAGCCTGGACCGAGAGGGCTCCTATAATTCACCCCTCCACTTT.

The CDR3 sequence: CAWAMGAVTDTQYF. The CDR3 nucleotides read TGTGCCTGGGCCATGGGGGCAGTCACAGATACGCAGTATTTT. The chain combines TRBV30 with TRBJ2-3, with D possibly being TRBD1 (6 bases). V dropped 5 bases and J dropped 2 bases, with 14 bases sitting between them. This CDR3 has 14 amino acids. CDR1 and CDR2 from the germline V gene are GTSNPN and SVGIG (reference sequence).

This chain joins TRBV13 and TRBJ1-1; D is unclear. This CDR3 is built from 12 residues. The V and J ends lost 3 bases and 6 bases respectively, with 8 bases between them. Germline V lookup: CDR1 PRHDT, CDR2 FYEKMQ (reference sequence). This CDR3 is CASSLMSPEAFF. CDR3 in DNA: TGTGCCAGCAGCTTGATGTCTCCTGAAGCTTTCTTT.

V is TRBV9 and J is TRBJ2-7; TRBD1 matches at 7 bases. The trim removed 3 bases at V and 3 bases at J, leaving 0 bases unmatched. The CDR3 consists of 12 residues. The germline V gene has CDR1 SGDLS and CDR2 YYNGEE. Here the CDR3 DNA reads TGTGCCAGCAGCGGACAGGGCTACGAGCAGTACTTC. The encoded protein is CASSGQGYEQYF.

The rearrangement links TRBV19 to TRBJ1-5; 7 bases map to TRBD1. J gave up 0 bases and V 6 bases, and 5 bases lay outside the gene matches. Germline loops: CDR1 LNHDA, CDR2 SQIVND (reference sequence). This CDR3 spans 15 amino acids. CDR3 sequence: CASRGTDYSNQPQHF. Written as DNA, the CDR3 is TGTGCCAGTAGAGGGACAGACTATAGCAATCAGCCCCAGCATTTT.

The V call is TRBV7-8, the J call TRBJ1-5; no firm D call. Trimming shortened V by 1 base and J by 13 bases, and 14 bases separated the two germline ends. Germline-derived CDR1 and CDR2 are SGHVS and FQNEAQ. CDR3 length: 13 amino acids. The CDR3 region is CASSLEFGRDQHF. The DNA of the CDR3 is TGTGCCAGCAGCTTAGAGTTTGGGAGGGATCAGCATTTT.

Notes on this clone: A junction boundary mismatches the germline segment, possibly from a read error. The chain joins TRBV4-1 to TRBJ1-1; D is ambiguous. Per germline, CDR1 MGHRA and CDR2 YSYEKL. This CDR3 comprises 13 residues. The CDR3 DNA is TGCGCCAGCAGCCAACCGGGAACCCCTGAGGCTTTCTTT. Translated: CASSQPGTPEAFF.

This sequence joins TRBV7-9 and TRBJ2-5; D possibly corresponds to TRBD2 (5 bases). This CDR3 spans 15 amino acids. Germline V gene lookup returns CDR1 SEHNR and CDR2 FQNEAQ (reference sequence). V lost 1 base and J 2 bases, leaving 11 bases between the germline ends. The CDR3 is CASSLVFGGQETQYF. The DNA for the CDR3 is TGTGCCAGCAGCTTAGTGTTTGGCGGGCAAGAGACCCAGTACTTC. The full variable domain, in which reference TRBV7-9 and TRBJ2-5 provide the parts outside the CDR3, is DTGVSQNPRHKITKRGQNVTFRCDPISEHNRLYWYRQTLGQGPEFLTYFQNEAQLEKSRLLSDRFSAERPKGSFSTLEIQRTEQGDSAMYLCASSLVFGGQETQYFGPGTRLLVL.

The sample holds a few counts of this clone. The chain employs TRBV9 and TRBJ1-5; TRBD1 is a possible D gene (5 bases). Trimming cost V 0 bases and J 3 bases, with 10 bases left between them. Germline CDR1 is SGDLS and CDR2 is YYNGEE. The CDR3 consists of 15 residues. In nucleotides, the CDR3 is TGTGCCAGCAGCGTAGTAGACAGCCCCAATCAGCCCCAGCATTTT. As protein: CASSVVDSPNQPQHF.

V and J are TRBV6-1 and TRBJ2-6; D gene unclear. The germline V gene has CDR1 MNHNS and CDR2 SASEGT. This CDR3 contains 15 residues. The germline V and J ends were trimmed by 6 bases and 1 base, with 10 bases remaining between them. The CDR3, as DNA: TGTGCCAGCAGCGTCAGTGAATCTGGGGCCAACGTCCTGACTTTC. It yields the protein CASSVSESGANVLTF.

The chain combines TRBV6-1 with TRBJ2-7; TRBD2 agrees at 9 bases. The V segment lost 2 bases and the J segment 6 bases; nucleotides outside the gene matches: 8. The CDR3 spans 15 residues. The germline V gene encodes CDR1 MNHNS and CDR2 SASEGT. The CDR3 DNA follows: TGTGCCAGCAGTGAACTCACAGCGGGGGGATCCGAGCAGTACTTC. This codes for CASSELTAGGSEQYF.

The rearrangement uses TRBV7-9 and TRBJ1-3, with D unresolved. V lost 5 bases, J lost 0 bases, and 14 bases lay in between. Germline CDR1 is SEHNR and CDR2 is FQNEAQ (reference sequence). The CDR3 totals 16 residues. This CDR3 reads CASSPWTENSGNTIYF. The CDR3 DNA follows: TGTGCCAGCAGCCCTTGGACGGAAAACTCTGGAAACACCATATATTTT.

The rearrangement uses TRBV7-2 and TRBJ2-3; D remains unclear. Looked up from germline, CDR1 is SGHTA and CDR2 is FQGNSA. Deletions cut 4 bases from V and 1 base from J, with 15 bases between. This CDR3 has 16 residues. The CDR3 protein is CASSYWTIIGTDTQYF. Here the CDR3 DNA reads TGTGCCAGCAGCTACTGGACCATCATTGGCACAGATACGCAGTATTTT.

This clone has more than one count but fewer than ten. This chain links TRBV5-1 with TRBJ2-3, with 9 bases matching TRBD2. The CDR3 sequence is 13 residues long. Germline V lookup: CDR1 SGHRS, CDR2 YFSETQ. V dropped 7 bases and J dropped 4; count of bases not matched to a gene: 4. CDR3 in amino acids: CASEGLAPDTQYF. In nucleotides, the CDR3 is TGCGCCAGCGAGGGACTAGCACCAGATACGCAGTATTTT.

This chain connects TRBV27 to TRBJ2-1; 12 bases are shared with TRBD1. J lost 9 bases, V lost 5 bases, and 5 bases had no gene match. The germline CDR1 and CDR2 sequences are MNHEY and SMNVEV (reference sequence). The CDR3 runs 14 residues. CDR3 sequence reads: CASSPGTGGLEQFF. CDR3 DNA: TGTGCCAGCAGTCCCGGGACAGGGGGCCTTGAGCAGTTCTTC.

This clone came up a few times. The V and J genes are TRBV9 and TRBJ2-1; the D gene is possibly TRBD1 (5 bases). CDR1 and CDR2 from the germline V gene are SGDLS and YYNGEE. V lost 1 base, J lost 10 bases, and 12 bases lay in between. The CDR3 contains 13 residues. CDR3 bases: TGTGCCAGCAGCGTAAATGGTCAGGGAGAGCAGTTCTTC. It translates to CASSVNGQGEQFF.

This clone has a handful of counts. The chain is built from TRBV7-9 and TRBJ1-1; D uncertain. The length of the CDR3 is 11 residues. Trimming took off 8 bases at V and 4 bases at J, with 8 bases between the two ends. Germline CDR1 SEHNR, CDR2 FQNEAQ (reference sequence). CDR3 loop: CASQWRTEAFF. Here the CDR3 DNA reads TGTGCCAGCCAGTGGCGCACTGAAGCTTTCTTT.

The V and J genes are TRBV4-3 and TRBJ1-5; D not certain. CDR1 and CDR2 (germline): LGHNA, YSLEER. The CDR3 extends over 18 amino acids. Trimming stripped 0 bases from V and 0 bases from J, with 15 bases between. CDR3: CASSQDISTSYSNQPQHF. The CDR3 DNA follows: TGCGCCAGCAGCCAAGATATTTCGACATCATATAGCAATCAGCCCCAGCATTTT.

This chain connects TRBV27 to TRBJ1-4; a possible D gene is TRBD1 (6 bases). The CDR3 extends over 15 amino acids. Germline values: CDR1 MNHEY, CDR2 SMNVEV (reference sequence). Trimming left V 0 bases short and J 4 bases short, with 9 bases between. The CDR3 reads CASSLSWTVNEKLFF. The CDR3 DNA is TGTGCCAGCAGTTTATCGTGGACAGTTAATGAAAAACTGTTTTTT.

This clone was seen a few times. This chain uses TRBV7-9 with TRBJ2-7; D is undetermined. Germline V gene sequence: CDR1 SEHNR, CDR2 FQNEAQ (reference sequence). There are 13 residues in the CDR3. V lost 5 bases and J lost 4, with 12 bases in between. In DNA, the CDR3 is TGTGCCAGCAGCGGACGGACGGATTACGAGCAGTACTTC. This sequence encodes CASSGRTDYEQYF.

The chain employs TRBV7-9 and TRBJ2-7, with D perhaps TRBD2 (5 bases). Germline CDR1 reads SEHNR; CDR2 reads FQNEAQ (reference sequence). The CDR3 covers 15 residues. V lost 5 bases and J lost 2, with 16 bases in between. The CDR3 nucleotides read TGTGCCAGCAGCCCTCTAGCCTCTTTCCCCTACGAGCAGTACTTC. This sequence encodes CASSPLASFPYEQYF.

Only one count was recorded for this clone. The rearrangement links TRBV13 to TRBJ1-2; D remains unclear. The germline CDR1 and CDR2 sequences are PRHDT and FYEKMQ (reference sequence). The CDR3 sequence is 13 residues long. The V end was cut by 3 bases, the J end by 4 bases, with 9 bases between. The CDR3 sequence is CASSFRAFYGYTF. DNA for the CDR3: TGTGCCAGCAGCTTTAGGGCTTTCTATGGCTACACCTTC.

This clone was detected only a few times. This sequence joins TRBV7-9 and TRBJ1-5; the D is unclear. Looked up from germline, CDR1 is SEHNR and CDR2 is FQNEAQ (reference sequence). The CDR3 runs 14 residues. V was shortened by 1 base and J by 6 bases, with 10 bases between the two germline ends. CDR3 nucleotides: TGTGCCAGCAGCTTAGATAATAGTCGTCAGCCCCAGCATTTT. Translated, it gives CASSLDNSRQPQHF. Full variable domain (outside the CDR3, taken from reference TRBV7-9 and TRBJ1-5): DTGVSQNPRHKITKRGQNVTFRCDPISEHNRLYWYRQTLGQGPEFLTYFQNEAQLEKSRLLSDRFSAERPKGSFSTLEIQRTEQGDSAMYLCASSLDNSRQPQHFGDGTRLSIL.

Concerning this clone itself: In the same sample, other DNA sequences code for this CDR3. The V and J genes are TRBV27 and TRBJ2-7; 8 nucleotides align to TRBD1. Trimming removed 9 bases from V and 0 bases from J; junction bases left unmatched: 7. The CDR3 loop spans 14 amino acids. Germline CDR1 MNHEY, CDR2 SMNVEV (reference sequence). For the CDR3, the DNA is TGTGCCAGTAGTGGACAGGGTAGCTCCTACGAGCAGTACTTC. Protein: CASSGQGSSYEQYF.